This is a list of T cell receptor beta chains from one sample in a study of blood T cell repertoires in COVID-19. Profiled with immunoSEQ multiplex PCR; TCRdb holds only in-frame clones, not every one. Of just over 75,000 clones listed, approximately 84% are singletons. The specimen was peripheral blood. The receptors were gathered from a man between 60 and 70 years old with active or convalescent COVID-19. Both conserved end residues are part of each CDR3. A D gene is named only where the DNA matches it firmly. A clone size is listed for some rows: how often the clone was seen (once, few, many), or a class if it is expanded.

D,V,J,size,CDR3,DNA
TRBD2,TRBV3-1/TRBV3-2,TRBJ2-7,.,CASSEGIAGTYEQYF,TGTGCCAGCAGCGAAGGGATAGCGGGTACTTACGAGCAGTACTTC
.,TRBV4-3,TRBJ1-2,.,CASSQDMRGAQGYTF,TGCGCCAGCAGCCAAGATATGCGGGGGGCACAAGGCTACACCTTC
.,TRBV6-5,TRBJ1-5,.,CASSSGGPYQPQHF,TGTGCCAGCAGTTCCGGAGGCCCCTATCAGCCCCAGCATTTT
TRBD1,TRBV18,TRBJ1-3,.,CASSPDRGMDF,TGTGCCAGCTCACCGGACAGGGGTATGGATTTT
TRBD2,TRBV7-2,TRBJ2-3,.,CASSPSGGRLDTQYF,TGTGCCAGCAGCCCCTCGGGGGGGAGGTTGGATACGCAGTATTTT
.,TRBV7-2,TRBJ1-1,.,CASSLEQLNTEAFF,TGTGCCAGCAGCTTAGAACAGCTAAACACTGAAGCTTTCTTT
TRBD1,TRBV19,TRBJ1-5,once,CASTTDPGQGGWPQHF,TGTGCCAGTACCACCGATCCAGGACAGGGCGGTTGGCCCCAGCATTTT
.,TRBV5-4,TRBJ2-5,.,CASSPRRSGETQYF,TGTGCCAGCAGCCCCCGGCGGTCGGGAGAGACCCAGTACTTC
TRBD2,TRBV7-2,TRBJ2-3,.,CASSRKGLAGISSTDTQYF,TGTGCCAGCAGCCGGAAGGGACTAGCGGGAATATCTAGCACAGATACGCAGTATTTT
.,TRBV10-3,TRBJ2-1,.,CAISDRDTYNEQFF,TGTGCCATCAGTGATCGGGACACCTACAATGAGCAGTTCTTC
.,TRBV9,TRBJ2-1,.,CASSVGQYDEQFF,TGTGCCAGCAGCGTAGGACAATACGATGAGCAGTTCTTC
.,TRBV24-1,TRBJ2-7,many,CATVGNLGGSYEQYF,TGTGCCACCGTAGGTAACTTAGGGGGCTCCTACGAGCAGTACTTC
TRBD1,TRBV19,TRBJ1-5,once,CASTRGQGNQPQHF,TGTGCCAGTACCAGGGGGCAGGGCAATCAGCCCCAGCATTTT
TRBD1,TRBV3-1/TRBV3-2,TRBJ2-7,once,CASSQGQGVHSYEQYF,TGTGCCAGCAGCCAAGGACAGGGTGTCCACTCCTACGAGCAGTACTTC
TRBD2,TRBV7-8,TRBJ2-7,.,CASSLAVIAGTYEQYF,TGTGCCAGCAGCTTAGCGGTAATAGCGGGTACCTACGAGCAGTACTTC
.,TRBV5-5,TRBJ1-2,.,CASSLTDNYGYTF,TGTGCCAGCAGCTTGACAGACAACTATGGCTACACCTTC
.,TRBV5-1,TRBJ1-3,.,CASSHGEAGNTIYF,TGCGCCAGCAGCCATGGAGAGGCTGGAAACACCATATATTTT
TRBD1,TRBV12-5,TRBJ2-2,.,CASGSSTGANTGELFF,TGTGCTAGTGGTTCCTCGACAGGGGCTAACACCGGGGAGCTGTTTTTT
.,TRBV12-1,TRBJ2-7,.,CASSPRWDRGHEQYF,TGTGCCAGCAGCCCGCGCTGGGACAGGGGCCACGAGCAGTACTTC
TRBD1,TRBV11-2,TRBJ2-2,.,CASSRDRVDGELFF,TGTGCCAGCAGCAGGGACAGGGTCGACGGGGAGCTGTTTTTT
.,TRBV19,TRBJ1-1,.,CASSIDRTNTEAFF,TGTGCCAGTAGTATTGACAGGACGAACACTGAAGCTTTCTTT
.,TRBV5-1,TRBJ1-6,.,CASSLAGNSPLHF,TGCGCCAGCAGCTTGGCAGGAAATTCACCCCTCCACTTT
.,TRBV11-2,TRBJ2-5,.,CASSPYRGNGETQYF,TGTGCCAGCAGCCCCTATAGAGGGAACGGTGAGACCCAGTACTTC
.,TRBV4-2,TRBJ2-7,few,CASSQEYSYEQYF,TGTGCCAGCAGCCAAGAGTATAGCTACGAGCAGTACTTC
.,TRBV3-1/TRBV3-2,TRBJ2-5,few,CASSQGGLRGGQYF,TGTGCCAGCAGCCAAGGGGGGCTCCGAGGGGGCCAGTACTTC
.,TRBV6-5,TRBJ1-1,.,CASSSTTSNTEAFF,TGTGCCAGCAGTAGCACGACTTCAAACACTGAAGCTTTCTTT
TRBD2,TRBV10-2,TRBJ2-3,.,CASRAAGGDTQYF,TGCGCCAGCAGGGCCGCGGGGGGGGATACGCAGTATTTT
.,TRBV21-1,TRBJ2-3,.,CASSKAREQREGPDTQYF,TGTGCCAGCAGCAAAGCGCGGGAGCAGCGGGAGGGACCAGATACGCAGTATTTT
.,TRBV7-2,TRBJ2-3,.,CASSLIWGADTQYF,TGTGCCAGCAGCTTAATATGGGGCGCAGATACGCAGTATTTT
.,TRBV2,TRBJ1-4,.,CASSGAGIGEKLFF,TGTGCCAGCAGTGGGGCAGGGATTGGGGAAAAACTGTTTTTT
.,TRBV7-8,TRBJ2-3,.,CASSPSGVRTDTQYF,TGTGCCAGCAGCCCTTCAGGGGTCCGCACAGATACGCAGTATTTT
TRBD1,TRBV30,TRBJ1-5,.,CAWSGTGGFNQPQHF,TGTGCCTGGAGTGGGACAGGGGGCTTCAATCAGCCCCAGCATTTT
TRBD2,TRBV4-2,TRBJ2-2,.,CASSQGLAGELFF,TGTGCCAGCAGCCAGGGACTAGCCGGGGAGCTGTTTTTT
.,TRBV6-6,TRBJ1-5,.,CATRQDSNQPQHF,TGTGCCACCCGACAGGATAGCAATCAGCCCCAGCATTTT
TRBD1,TRBV5-1,TRBJ1-1,.,CASSLRQGPSNTEAFF,TGCGCCAGCAGCCTAAGACAGGGGCCCTCGAACACTGAAGCTTTCTTT
.,TRBV9,TRBJ2-7,few,CASSARSVGIGYEQYF,TGTGCCAGCAGCGCCCGGTCCGTCGGGATCGGGTACGAGCAGTACTTC
TRBD2,TRBV2,TRBJ2-1,.,CASSEVAGGAEQFF,TGTGCCAGCAGTGAAGTAGCGGGGGGGGCTGAGCAGTTCTTC
TRBD1,TRBV10-3,TRBJ1-1,.,CASTQGQGNTEAFF,TGTGCCTCTACCCAGGGACAGGGAAACACTGAAGCTTTCTTT
TRBD2,TRBV19,TRBJ2-4,.,CASSAGTTNIQYF,TGTGCCAGTAGTGCCGGGACTACCAACATTCAGTACTTC
.,TRBV27,TRBJ2-7,.,CASTRWGGSYEQYF,TGTGCCAGCACCCGTTGGGGAGGCTCCTACGAGCAGTACTTC
.,TRBV7-3,TRBJ2-3,.,CASSLGSLGTDTQYF,TGTGCCAGCAGCTTGGGCAGCCTTGGGACAGATACGCAGTATTTT
TRBD1,TRBV7-9,TRBJ1-1,.,CASSLIRDRLNTEAFF,TGTGCCAGCAGCTTAATACGGGACAGATTGAACACTGAAGCTTTCTTT
TRBD1,TRBV2,TRBJ1-2,.,CATTGQGANYGYTF,TGTGCCACCACGGGACAGGGGGCTAACTATGGCTACACCTTC
TRBD1,TRBV5-1,TRBJ2-2,.,CASSEGTGLGELFF,TGCGCCAGCAGCGAGGGGACAGGGCTCGGGGAGCTGTTTTTT
.,TRBV5-6,TRBJ1-2,once,CASTLNPGTSNYGYTF,TGTGCCAGCACCCTTAACCCCGGGACAAGTAACTATGGCTACACCTTC
.,TRBV2,TRBJ1-1,.,CASSRGGINTEAFF,TGTGCCAGCAGTCGAGGGGGAATAAACACTGAAGCTTTCTTT
.,TRBV6-4,TRBJ1-2,.,CASSDPRDLGYTF,TGTGCCAGCAGTGACCCCAGGGATCTTGGCTACACCTTC